The T cell receptor beta chain described here comes from a study of CD4+ T cells in melanoma. The germline CDR1 and CDR2 sequences are SEHNR and FQNEAQ (reference sequence). The V gene lost 2 bases and the J gene lost 6 bases, with 10 bases spanning the gap. This CDR3 has 13 amino acids. As concerns this clone: As yet, its antigen is unknown.

This table comes from immunoSEQ multiplex PCR, and its TCRdb copy is limited to in-frame clones, with some not included. Among 120,000 to 150,000 clones listed, around 90% were seen once. Study findings and constraints: CD8+ T cell, macrophage and B cell function reportedly correlated with neoantigen-specific CD4+ T cells. Reportedly, melanoma neoantigen-specific CD4+ T cells showed varied differentiation states.

The chain has TRBV7-9 and TRBJ1-1; no definite D call. The clonotype comes from a human donor with melanoma. The DNA for the CDR3 is TGTGCCAGCAGCTTAAATAGACAATCTGAAGCTTTCTTT. Its translation is CASSLNRQSEAFF.